This TCR beta chain was recorded in a study of STAT3 mutations in large granular lymphocyte leukemia. Study-level points and caveats: Every T-LGLL patient had at least one immunodominant TCRbeta clonotype. TCR clonotype switching after therapy occurred in 6 of 18 patients.

The CDR3 runs 14 residues. V lost 0 bases, J lost 4 bases, and 11 bases lay in between. Germline V gene lookup returns CDR1 SGHRS and CDR2 YFSETQ. The protocol was immunoSEQ multiplex PCR, while the TCRdb copy is restricted to in-frame clones and leaves out a portion. The sample has fewer than 8,000 clones; 70% to 75% are singletons. A single count supports this clone. What it binds is not known. The TCR sequence derives from a woman between 35 and 50 years old with T-cell large granular lymphocyte leukemia. Some clones in this sample may be carry-over from other donors' samples. The specimen was peripheral blood mononuclear cells. This chain connects TRBV5-1 to TRBJ2-7, with D maybe TRBD2 (5 bases). The CDR3 loop reads CASSLGAERYEQYF. CDR3 in DNA: TGCGCCAGCAGCTTGGGAGCGGAGCGGTACGAGCAGTACTTC.